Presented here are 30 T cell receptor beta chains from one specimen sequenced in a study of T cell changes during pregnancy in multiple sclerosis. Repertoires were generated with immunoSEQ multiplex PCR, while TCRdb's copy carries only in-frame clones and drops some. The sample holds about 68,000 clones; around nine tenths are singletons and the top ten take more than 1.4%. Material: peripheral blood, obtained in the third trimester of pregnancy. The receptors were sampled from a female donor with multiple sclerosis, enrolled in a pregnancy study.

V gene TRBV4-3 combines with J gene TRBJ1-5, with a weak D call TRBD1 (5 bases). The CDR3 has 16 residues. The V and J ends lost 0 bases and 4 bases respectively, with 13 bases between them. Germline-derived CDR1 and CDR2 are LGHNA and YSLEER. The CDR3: CASSQDRAGSNQPQHF. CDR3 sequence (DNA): TGCGCCAGCAGCCAAGATAGGGCAGGGTCAAATCAGCCCCAGCATTTT.

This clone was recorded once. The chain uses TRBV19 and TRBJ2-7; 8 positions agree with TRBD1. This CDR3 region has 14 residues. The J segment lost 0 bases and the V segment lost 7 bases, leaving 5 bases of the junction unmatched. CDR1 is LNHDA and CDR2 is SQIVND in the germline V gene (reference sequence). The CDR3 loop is CASMETGGSYEQYF. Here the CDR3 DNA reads TGTGCCAGTATGGAAACAGGGGGCTCCTACGAGCAGTACTTC.

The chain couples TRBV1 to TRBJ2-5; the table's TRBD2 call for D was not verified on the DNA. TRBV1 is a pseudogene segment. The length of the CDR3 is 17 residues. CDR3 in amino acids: CTSSHPGTSGRALTQYF. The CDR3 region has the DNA TGCACCAGCAGCCACCCAGGGACTAGCGGGAGGGCTCTGACCCAGTACTTC.

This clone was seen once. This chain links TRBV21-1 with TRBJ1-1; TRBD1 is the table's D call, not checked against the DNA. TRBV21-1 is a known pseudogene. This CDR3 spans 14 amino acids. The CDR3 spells CASSKAQGCTEAFF. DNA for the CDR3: TGTGCCAGCAGCAAAGCGCAGGGGTGCACTGAAGCTTTCTTT.

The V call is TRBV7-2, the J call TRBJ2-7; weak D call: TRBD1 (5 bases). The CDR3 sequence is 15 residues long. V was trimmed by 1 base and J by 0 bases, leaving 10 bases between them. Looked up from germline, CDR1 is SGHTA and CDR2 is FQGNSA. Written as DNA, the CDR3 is TGTGCCAGCAGCTTAGAAAGGGGCCTCTCCTACGAGCAGTACTTC. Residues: CASSLERGLSYEQYF. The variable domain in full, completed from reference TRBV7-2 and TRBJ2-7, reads GAGVSQSPSNKVTEKGKDVELRCDPISGHTALYWYRQSLGQGLEFLIYFQGNSAPDKSGLPSDRFSAERTGGSVSTLTIQRTQQEDSAVYLCASSLERGLSYEQYFGPGTRLTVT.

The CDR3 nucleotides are TGTGCCAGCAGCCCTCGCAGGGTTGTTGGCCGCACCGGGGAGCTGTTTTTT. This gives the protein CASSPRRVVGRTGELFF. The V call is TRBV13, the J call TRBJ2-2; D perhaps matches TRBD1 (5 bases). The CDR3 contains 17 residues. Germline assignment: CDR1 PRHDT and CDR2 FYEKMQ (reference sequence). V shed 5 bases and J shed 4 bases, with 20 bases lying between them.

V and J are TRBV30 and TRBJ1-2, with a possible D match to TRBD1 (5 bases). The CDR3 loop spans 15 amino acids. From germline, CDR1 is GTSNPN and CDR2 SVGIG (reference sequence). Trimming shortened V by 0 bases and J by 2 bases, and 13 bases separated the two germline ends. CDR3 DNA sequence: TGTGCCTGGAGTGTGGTGGGGCCGCCCAACTATGGCTACACCTTC. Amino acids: CAWSVVGPPNYGYTF.

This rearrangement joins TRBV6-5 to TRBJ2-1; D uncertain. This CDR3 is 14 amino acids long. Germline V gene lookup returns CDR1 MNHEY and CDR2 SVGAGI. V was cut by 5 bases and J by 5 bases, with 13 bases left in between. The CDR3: CASSRLDLDNEQFF. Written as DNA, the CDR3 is TGTGCCAGCAGTCGACTCGACCTCGACAATGAGCAGTTCTTC.

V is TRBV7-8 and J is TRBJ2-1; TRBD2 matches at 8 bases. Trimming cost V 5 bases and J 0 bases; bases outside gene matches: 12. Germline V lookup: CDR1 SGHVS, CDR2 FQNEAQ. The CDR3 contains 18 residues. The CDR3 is CASSSSGAIPSSYNEQFF. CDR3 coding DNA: TGTGCCAGCAGCAGTAGCGGGGCCATACCTAGCTCCTACAATGAGCAGTTCTTC.

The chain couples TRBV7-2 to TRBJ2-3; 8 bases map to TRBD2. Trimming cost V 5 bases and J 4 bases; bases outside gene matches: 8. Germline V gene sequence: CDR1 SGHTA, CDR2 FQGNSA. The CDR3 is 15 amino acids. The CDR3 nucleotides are TGTGCCAGCAGCCCCGGACTAGCTATGGCAGATACGCAGTATTTT. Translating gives CASSPGLAMADTQYF.

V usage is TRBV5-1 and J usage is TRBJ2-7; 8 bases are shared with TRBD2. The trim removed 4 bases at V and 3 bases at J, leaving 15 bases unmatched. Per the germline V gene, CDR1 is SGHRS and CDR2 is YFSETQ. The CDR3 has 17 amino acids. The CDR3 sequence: CASSHTPGLVLGYEQYF. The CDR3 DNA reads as TGCGCCAGCAGCCATACCCCGGGACTAGTTTTGGGCTACGAGCAGTACTTC.

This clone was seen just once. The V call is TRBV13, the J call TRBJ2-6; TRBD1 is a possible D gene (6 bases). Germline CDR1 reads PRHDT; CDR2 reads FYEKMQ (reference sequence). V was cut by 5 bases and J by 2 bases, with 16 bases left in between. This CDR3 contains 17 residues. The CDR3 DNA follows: TGTGCCAGCAGCCCCACAGGGACGGTCGCTGGGGCCAACGTCCTGACTTTC. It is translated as CASSPTGTVAGANVLTF.

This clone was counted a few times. CDR3 loop: CASSASGVNQPQHF. Here the CDR3 DNA reads TGTGCCAGCAGCGCGTCAGGGGTAAATCAGCCCCAGCATTTT. This chain connects TRBV9 to TRBJ1-5, with D possibly matching TRBD1 (6 bases). This CDR3 region has 14 residues. Trimming took off 3 bases at V and 4 bases at J, with 11 bases between the two ends. Looked up from germline, CDR1 is SGDLS and CDR2 is YYNGEE.

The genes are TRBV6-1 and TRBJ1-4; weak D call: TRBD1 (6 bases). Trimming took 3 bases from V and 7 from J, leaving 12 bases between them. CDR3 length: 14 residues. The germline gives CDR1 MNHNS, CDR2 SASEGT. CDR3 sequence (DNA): TGTGCCAGCAGTGACGACGGGACACGTGAAAAACTGTTTTTT. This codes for CASSDDGTREKLFF.

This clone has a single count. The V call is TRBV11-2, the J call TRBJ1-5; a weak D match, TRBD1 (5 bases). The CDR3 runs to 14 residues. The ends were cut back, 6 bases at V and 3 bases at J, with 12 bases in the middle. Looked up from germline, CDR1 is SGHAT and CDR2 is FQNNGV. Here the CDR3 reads CASSRDSYNQPQHF. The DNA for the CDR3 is TGTGCCAGCAGTCGTGACAGCTACAATCAGCCCCAGCATTTT.

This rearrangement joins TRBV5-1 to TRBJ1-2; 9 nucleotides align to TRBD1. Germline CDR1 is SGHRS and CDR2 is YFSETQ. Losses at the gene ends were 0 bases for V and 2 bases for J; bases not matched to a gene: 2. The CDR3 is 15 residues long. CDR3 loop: CASSLGTGVNYGYTF. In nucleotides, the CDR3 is TGCGCCAGCAGCTTGGGGACAGGGGTCAACTATGGCTACACCTTC.

The CDR3 sequence is CASSRLLSSYNEQFF. CDR3 bases: TGTGCCAGCAGCCGCCTACTAAGCTCCTACAATGAGCAGTTCTTC. The chain recombines TRBV6-5 with TRBJ2-1; D call uncertain. The CDR3 has 15 amino acids. CDR1 is MNHEY and CDR2 is SVGAGI in the germline V gene. V shed 6 bases and J shed 0 bases, with 12 bases lying between them.

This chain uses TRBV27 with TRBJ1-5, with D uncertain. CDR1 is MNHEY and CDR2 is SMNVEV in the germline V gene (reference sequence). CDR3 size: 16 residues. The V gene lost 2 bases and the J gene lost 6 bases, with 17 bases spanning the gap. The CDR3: CASSLTAPGVFQPQHF. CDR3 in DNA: TGTGCCAGCAGTTTAACAGCCCCCGGGGTTTTTCAGCCCCAGCATTTT.

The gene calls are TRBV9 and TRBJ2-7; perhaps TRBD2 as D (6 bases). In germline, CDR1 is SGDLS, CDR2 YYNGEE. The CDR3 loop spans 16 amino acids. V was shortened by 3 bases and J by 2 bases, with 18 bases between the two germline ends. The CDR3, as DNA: TGTGCCAGCAGCGAAAGTTCAGGGAGGACGACCTACGAGCAGTACTTC. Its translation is CASSESSGRTTYEQYF.

CDR3 loop: CASSGGYGFGYTF. The CDR3 region has the DNA TGTGCCAGCAGTGGAGGATATGGATTCGGCTACACCTTC. This rearrangement joins TRBV25-1 to TRBJ1-2; D ambiguous. Germline V gene data show CDR1 as MGHDK and CDR2 as SYGVNS. Trimming stripped 4 bases from V and 8 bases from J, with 14 bases between. This CDR3 comprises 13 residues.

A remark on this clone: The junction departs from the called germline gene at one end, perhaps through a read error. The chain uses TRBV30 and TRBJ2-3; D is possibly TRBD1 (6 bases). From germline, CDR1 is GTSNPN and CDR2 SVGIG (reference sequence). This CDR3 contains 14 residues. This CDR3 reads CAWGVQGGTDTQYF. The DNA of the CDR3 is TGTGCCTGGGGTGTACAGGGAGGCACAGATACGCAGTATTTT.

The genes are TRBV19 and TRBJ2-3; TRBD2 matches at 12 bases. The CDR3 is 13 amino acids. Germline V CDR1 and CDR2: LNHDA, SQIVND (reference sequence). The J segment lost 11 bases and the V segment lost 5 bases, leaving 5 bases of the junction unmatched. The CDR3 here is CASSPRTSGEQYF. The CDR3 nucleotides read TGTGCCAGTAGTCCCCGGACTAGCGGGGAGCAGTATTTT.

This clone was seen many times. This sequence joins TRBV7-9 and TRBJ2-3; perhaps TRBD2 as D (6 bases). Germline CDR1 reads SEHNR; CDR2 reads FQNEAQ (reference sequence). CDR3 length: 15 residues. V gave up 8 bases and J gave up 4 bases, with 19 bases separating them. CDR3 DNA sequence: TGTGCCAGCGGGAGTAGCGGCCCAGAGGCAGATACGCAGTATTTT. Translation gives CASGSSGPEADTQYF.

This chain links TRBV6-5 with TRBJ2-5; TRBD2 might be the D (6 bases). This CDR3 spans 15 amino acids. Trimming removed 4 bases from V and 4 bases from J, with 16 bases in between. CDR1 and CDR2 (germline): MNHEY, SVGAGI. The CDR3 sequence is CASSSLFGSGETQYF. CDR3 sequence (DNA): TGTGCCAGCAGTTCCCTATTCGGGAGCGGAGAGACCCAGTACTTC.

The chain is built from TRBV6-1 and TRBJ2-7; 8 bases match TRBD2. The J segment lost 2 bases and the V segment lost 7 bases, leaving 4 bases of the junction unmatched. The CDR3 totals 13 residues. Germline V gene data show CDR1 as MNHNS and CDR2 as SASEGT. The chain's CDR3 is CASTGGGPYEQYF. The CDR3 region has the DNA TGTGCCAGCACCGGGGGGGGCCCCTACGAGCAGTACTTC.

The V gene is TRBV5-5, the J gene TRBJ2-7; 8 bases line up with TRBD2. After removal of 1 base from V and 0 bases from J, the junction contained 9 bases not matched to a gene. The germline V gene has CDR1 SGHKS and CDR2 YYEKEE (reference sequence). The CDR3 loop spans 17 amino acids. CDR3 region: CASSLTSGKNLSYEQYF. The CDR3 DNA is TGTGCCAGCAGCTTGACTAGCGGAAAGAATCTCTCCTACGAGCAGTACTTC. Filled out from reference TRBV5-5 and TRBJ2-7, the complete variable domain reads DAGVTQSPTHLIKTRGQQVTLRCSPISGHKSVSWYQQVLGQGPQFIFQYYEKEERGRGNFPDRFSARQFPNYSSELNVNALLLGDSALYLCASSLTSGKNLSYEQYFGPGTRLTVT.

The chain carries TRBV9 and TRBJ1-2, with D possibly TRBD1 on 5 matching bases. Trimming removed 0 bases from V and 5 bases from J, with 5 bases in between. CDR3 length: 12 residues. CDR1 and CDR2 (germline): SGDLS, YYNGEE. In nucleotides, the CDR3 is TGTGCCAGCAGCGTAGCAGGGTATGGCTACACCTTC. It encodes CASSVAGYGYTF.

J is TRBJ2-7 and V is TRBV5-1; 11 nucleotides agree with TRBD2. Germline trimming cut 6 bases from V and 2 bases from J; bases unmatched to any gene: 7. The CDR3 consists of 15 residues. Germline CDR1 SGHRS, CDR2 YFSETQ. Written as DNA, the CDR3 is TGCGCCAGCACTTTTCTAGCGGGAGGACCCTACGAGCAGTACTTC. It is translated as CASTFLAGGPYEQYF.

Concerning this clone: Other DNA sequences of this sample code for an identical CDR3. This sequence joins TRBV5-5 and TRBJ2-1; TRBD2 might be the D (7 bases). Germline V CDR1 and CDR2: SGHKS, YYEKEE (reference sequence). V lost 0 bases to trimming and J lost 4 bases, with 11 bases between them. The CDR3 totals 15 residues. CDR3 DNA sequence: TGTGCCAGCAGCTTGGATAGGGGGGGATACAATGAGCAGTTCTTC. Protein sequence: CASSLDRGGYNEQFF.

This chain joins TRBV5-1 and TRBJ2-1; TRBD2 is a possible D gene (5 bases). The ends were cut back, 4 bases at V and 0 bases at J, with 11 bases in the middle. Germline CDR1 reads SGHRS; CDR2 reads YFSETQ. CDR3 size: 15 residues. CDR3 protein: CASSPDWSSYNEQFF. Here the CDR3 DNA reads TGCGCCAGCAGCCCGGACTGGAGCTCCTACAATGAGCAGTTCTTC. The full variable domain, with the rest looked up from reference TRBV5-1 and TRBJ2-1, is KAGVTQTPRYLIKTRGQQVTLSCSPISGHRSVSWYQQTPGQGLQFLFEYFSETQRNKGNFPGRFSGRQFSNSRSEMNVSTLELGDSALYLCASSPDWSSYNEQFFGPGTRLTVL.